The 8 T cell receptor beta chains presented below share a single source sample, sequenced in a study of breast tumors, draining lymph nodes, adjacent tissues. MiXCR was run by TCRdb on the multiplex PCR reads, yielding one entry per CDR3 protein. The sample includes some 200,000 distinct CDR3 sequences, 25% to 40% seen only once; the top ten take roughly 4%. Samples came from axillary lymph nodes draining the breast cancer. Sequenced input: axillary lymph node tissue. The receptors originated from a female donor with breast cancer. Some clones in this sample may be carry-over from other donors' samples.

Details on this clonotype: Given a much more abundant clone one base away, this may be a read error. Likely a read error: the CDR3 ends without its conserved phenylalanine or tryptophan. The rearrangement links TRBV6-2 or TRBV6-3 to TRBJ2-7; TRBD1 matches at 9 bases. The CDR3 is 14 residues long. From germline, CDR1 is MNHEY and CDR2 SVGEGT. With V trimmed by 5 bases and J by 6 bases, 8 bases remained unmatched. The CDR3 DNA reads TGTGCCAGCAGTAGGGACAGGGCATTCAGCGAGCAGTACTCC. Translating gives CASSRDRAFSEQYS.

This clonotype was counted ten times or more. The chain combines TRBV10-3 with TRBJ2-5; D may correspond to TRBD1 or TRBD2 (5 bases each). This CDR3 is built from 13 residues. Trimming removed 2 bases at V and 5 bases at J, with 9 bases between. The germline V gene has CDR1 ENHRY and CDR2 SYGVKD. CDR3 coding DNA: TGTGCCATCAGTGAGGGGGGTGGGGAGACCCAGTACTTC. This translates into CAISEGGGETQYF.

This clonotype was detected ten times or more. The CDR3 coding sequence is TGTGCCACCAGCAGAGATCTCAGCGGGGGGGCAGTCAATGAGCAGTTCTTC. Its translation is CATSRDLSGGAVNEQFF. This chain links TRBV15 with TRBJ2-1, with 10 bases lining up with TRBD2. The V segment lost 0 bases and the J segment 6 bases; nucleotides outside the gene matches: 8. Germline V CDR1 and CDR2: LNHNV, YYDKDF (reference sequence). The CDR3 length is 17 residues.

This clonotype was counted at least ten times. This chain uses TRBV20-1 with TRBJ2-1, with D possibly being TRBD2 (6 bases). The CDR3 totals 14 residues. V lost 1 base and J lost 3, with 10 bases in between. CDR1 DFQATT and CDR2 SNEGSKA come from the germline V gene (reference sequence). The CDR3 region has the DNA TGCAGTGCTAGAGGGCTAGCGTACTACAATGAGCAGTTCTTC. Protein sequence: CSARGLAYYNEQFF.

The genes are TRBV10-3 and TRBJ1-2, with D perhaps TRBD1 (5 bases). The germline V gene encodes CDR1 ENHRY and CDR2 SYGVKD. The CDR3 covers 14 residues. V was trimmed by 4 bases and J by 4 bases, leaving 13 bases between them. The CDR3 DNA follows: TGTGCCATCAGTGGATCCCGGGACCTCTATGGCTACACCTTC. Protein: CAISGSRDLYGYTF.

This clonotype has more than one count but fewer than ten. V gene TRBV5-5 combines with J gene TRBJ2-3, with 11 bases aligning to TRBD1. This CDR3 has 17 residues. CDR1 is SGHKS, CDR2 YYEKEE, per germline (reference sequence). V gave up 0 bases and J gave up 4 bases; unmatched junction bases: 7. DNA for the CDR3: TGTGCCAGCAGCTTGGAATTTTTGGGACAGGGGGCAGATACGCAGTATTTT. Its translation: CASSLEFLGQGADTQYF.

This clonotype has a count of ten or more. The chain carries TRBV29-1 and TRBJ2-3; D gene ambiguous. V lost 5 bases to trimming and J lost 3 bases, with 12 bases between them. The germline gives CDR1 SQVTM, CDR2 ANQGSEA. The CDR3 is made up of 13 amino acids. DNA for the CDR3: TGCAGCGTTTACTCCCCGGTGACAGATACGCAGTATTTT. Protein product: CSVYSPVTDTQYF.

This clonotype was recorded only once. One end of the junction varies from germline; a read error may be responsible. The CDR3 here is CASSVGGKNTEAF. The CDR3 DNA reads TGTGCCAGTAGTGTCGGGGGAAAGAACACTGAAGCTTTC. J is TRBJ2-6 and V is TRBV19; D perhaps matches TRBD2 (6 bases). The CDR3 consists of 13 residues. Germline CDR1 reads LNHDA; CDR2 reads SQIVND (reference sequence).